This T cell receptor (beta chain) was retrieved from a study of blood T cells in healthy people across ages. Study information: The capture of about one barcoded beta molecule per two T cells was achieved by template switching. Regarding the study as a whole: PBMCs left unsorted prevented a conclusive naive versus antigen-experienced comparison. Naive CD4+ cells and diversity were both higher in long-lived donors than in aged donors. Among T cells, TCR beta diversity per million cells dropped roughly linearly as age rose.

This CDR3 is built from 15 residues. CDR1 is DFQATT and CDR2 is SNEGSKA in the germline V gene (reference sequence). Of note for this clonotype: Its antigen is currently unknown. One end of the junction varies from germline; a read error may be responsible.

Combining a sample-barcoded 5' primer with a J-beta primer mix, a second PCR ran for roughly 6 to 12 cycles. A single record per CDR3 protein comes from TCRdb applying MiXCR to the 5' RACE reads. The sample holds 650,000 to 900,000 distinct CDR3 sequences, around two thirds seen once. The sequencing sample was made of blood. This sequence originates from a man under 40 in good health. The chain joins TRBV20-1 to TRBJ1-6, with 9 bases that match TRBD1. As DNA, the CDR3 is TGCAGTGCGAGAGGGACAGGGAGGACTAATTCACCCCTCCACTTT. Protein product: CSARGTGRTNSPLHF.